What follows are 28 T cell receptor beta chains derived from one specimen sequenced in a study of cytomegalovirus exposure and HLA in healthy donors. A multiplex PCR was run with 60 Vbeta primers and 13 Jbeta primers. Repertoires were generated with immunoSEQ multiplex PCR, while TCRdb's copy carries only in-frame clones and drops some. The sample records 70,000 to 95,000 clones, less than 75% being singletons. Sequenced: PBMCs. The receptor set was obtained from a woman aged 30 to 39 in good health and CMV-seropositive.

This chain connects TRBV6-6 to TRBJ2-5; D perhaps matches TRBD2 (5 bases). The CDR3 has 12 residues. Germline lookup yields CDR1 MNHNY and CDR2 SVGAGI (reference sequence). Trimming pared 6 bases from V and 1 base from J, leaving 6 bases between. The CDR3 DNA is TGTGCCAGCAGAGCGGTCCAAGAGACCCAGTACTTC. This encodes CASRAVQETQYF.

This chain uses TRBV15 with TRBJ2-3; 7 positions match TRBD2. CDR1 is LNHNV and CDR2 is YYDKDF in the germline V gene (reference sequence). The CDR3 length is 13 residues. Trimming cost V 7 bases and J 4 bases; bases outside gene matches: 5. In nucleotides, the CDR3 is TGTGCCACCACCCGGGCGGGGGCAGATACGCAGTATTTT. It is translated as CATTRAGADTQYF.

The gene calls are TRBV7-3 and TRBJ1-1; D might be TRBD1 (5 bases). Germline lookup yields CDR1 SGHTA and CDR2 FQGTGA. Trimming removed 1 base at V and 2 bases at J, with 11 bases between. The CDR3 loop spans 15 amino acids. The CDR3 region is CASSLMRGLNTEAFF. DNA of the CDR3: TGTGCCAGCAGCTTAATGCGGGGACTAAACACTGAAGCTTTCTTT.

This clone was seen once. The V gene is TRBV9, the J gene TRBJ1-1; the D is unclear. Trimming removed 4 bases at V and 5 bases at J, with 9 bases between. From germline, CDR1 is SGDLS and CDR2 YYNGEE. This CDR3 has 12 amino acids. The CDR3 region has the DNA TGTGCCAGCAGCCCTACGGGGACTGAAGCTTTCTTT. It encodes CASSPTGTEAFF.

The rearrangement joins TRBV10-3 to TRBJ1-2; 9 bases align to TRBD1. V lost 6 bases, J lost 4 bases, and 3 bases stayed unmatched. The germline gives CDR1 ENHRY, CDR2 SYGVKD. CDR3 length: 13 amino acids. CDR3 sequence (DNA): TGTGCCATCAGCTCGACAGGGGGCTATGGCTACACCTTC. Translating it yields CAISSTGGYGYTF.

This chain uses TRBV5-6 with TRBJ1-1, with a weak D call TRBD1 (5 bases). Per germline, CDR1 SGHDT and CDR2 YYEEEE. The CDR3 consists of 15 residues. Trimming removed 4 bases from V and 1 base from J, with 14 bases in between. CDR3 nucleotides: TGTGCCAGCAGCCTACTACAGGCTACGAACACTGAAGCTTTCTTT. Protein: CASSLLQATNTEAFF. Full variable domain (remainder filled in from reference TRBV5-6 and TRBJ1-1): DAGVTQSPTHLIKTRGQQVTLRCSPKSGHDTVSWYQQALGQGPQFIFQYYEEEERQRGNFPDRFSGHQFPNYSSELNVNALLLGDSALYLCASSLLQATNTEAFFGQGTRLTVV.

The rearrangement joins TRBV6-5 to TRBJ1-2; TRBD1 is a possible D gene (5 bases). The V gene lost 6 bases and the J gene lost 7 bases, with 15 bases spanning the gap. The V gene's germline CDR1 is MNHEY and CDR2 SVGAGI. The CDR3 is 13 amino acids. CDR3 residues: CASRRGREGGYTF. As DNA, the CDR3 is TGTGCCAGCAGGCGGGGCAGGGAGGGTGGCTACACCTTC.

This clone was counted only a few times. The CDR3 DNA sequence: TGTGCCAGCAGTGGAAGGACAGGGGGCGGGCAGCCCCAGCATTTT. It encodes CASSGRTGGGQPQHF. V usage is TRBV6-1 and J usage is TRBJ1-5; TRBD1 matches 11 bases. The CDR3 spans 15 residues. CDR1 is MNHNS, CDR2 SASEGT, per germline. Losses at the gene ends were 4 bases for V and 7 bases for J; bases not matched to a gene: 6.

This chain joins TRBV27 and TRBJ1-1; D remains ambiguous. The V gene lost 4 bases and the J gene lost 3 bases, with 9 bases spanning the gap. Germline CDR1 is MNHEY and CDR2 is SMNVEV (reference sequence). The CDR3 loop spans 13 amino acids. As DNA, the CDR3 is TGTGCCAGCAGTTATGATTCGGACACTGAAGCTTTCTTT. Its protein product is CASSYDSDTEAFF.

The chain has TRBV29-1 and TRBJ1-1, with D perhaps matching TRBD1 (5 bases). Germline V gene data show CDR1 as SQVTM and CDR2 as ANQGSEA. Trimming cost V 4 bases and J 4 bases, with 10 bases left between them. The CDR3 runs 12 residues. The CDR3 nucleotides read TGCAGCGTTGTGGGGGGTAGCACTGAAGCTTTCTTT. Amino acids: CSVVGGSTEAFF.

The V gene is TRBV6-1, the J gene TRBJ1-1; D gene ambiguous. Germline-derived CDR1 and CDR2 are MNHNS and SASEGT. The CDR3 has 10 residues. Trimming stripped 8 bases from V and 8 bases from J, with 9 bases between. The CDR3, as DNA: TGTGCCAGCCAGGCGATAGAAGCTTTCTTT. As protein: CASQAIEAFF.

V gene TRBV4-1 combines with J gene TRBJ1-4, with D perhaps matching TRBD1 (5 bases). V was shortened by 3 bases and J by 5 bases, with 16 bases between the two germline ends. The CDR3 extends over 16 amino acids. The germline V gene has CDR1 MGHRA and CDR2 YSYEKL. The CDR3 region is CASSQAPDILNEKLFF. DNA of the CDR3: TGCGCCAGCAGCCAGGCCCCGGACATTTTAAATGAAAAACTGTTTTTT.

The chain couples TRBV7-2 to TRBJ2-1, with a tentative D call TRBD2 (6 bases). Trimming cost V 1 base and J 0 bases, with 10 bases left between them. The germline V gene encodes CDR1 SGHTA and CDR2 FQGNSA. The CDR3 runs to 16 residues. The CDR3 loop is CASSLDAGSSYNEQFF. The CDR3 region has the DNA TGTGCCAGCAGCTTAGATGCGGGGAGCTCCTACAATGAGCAGTTCTTC.

J is TRBJ1-2 and V is TRBV27; 8 bases match TRBD1. Germline V lookup: CDR1 MNHEY, CDR2 SMNVEV (reference sequence). The CDR3 loop spans 15 amino acids. After removal of 5 bases from V and 6 bases from J, the junction contained 11 bases not matched to a gene. The CDR3 nucleotides are TGTGCCAGCAGTCAGATGCGGACAGGGACTGATGGCTACACCTTC. Translated: CASSQMRTGTDGYTF.

In DNA form, the CDR3 reads TGTGCCAGCAGCCCGACAGGGGGCAGGAATTCACCCCTCCACTTT. The encoded protein is CASSPTGGRNSPLHF. The V call is TRBV7-8, the J call TRBJ1-6; 10 nucleotides line up with TRBD1. V lost 5 bases, J lost 7 bases, and 5 bases stayed unmatched. This CDR3 is built from 15 residues. Per germline, CDR1 SGHVS and CDR2 FQNEAQ. The full variable domain, rest sourced from reference TRBV7-8 and TRBJ1-6, is GAGVSQSPRYKVAKRGQDVALRCDPISGHVSLFWYQQALGQGPEFLTYFQNEAQLDKSGLPSDRFFAERPEGSVSTLKIQRTQQEDSAVYLCASSPTGGRNSPLHFGNGTRLTVT.

The chain couples TRBV11-3 to TRBJ2-3; 11 bases align to TRBD2. Germline CDR1 is SGHNT and CDR2 is YENEEA. The V and J ends lost 3 bases and 3 bases, in that order; junction bases with no gene match: 11. The CDR3 consists of 18 residues. CDR3 coding DNA: TGTGCCAGCAGCTTTACTAGCGGGGGCCACTTAAAAACAGATACGCAGTATTTT. Translation gives CASSFTSGGHLKTDTQYF.

This clone was seen more than once but under ten times. The CDR3 loop is CASRRTGGTEAFF. The CDR3 nucleotides are TGTGCCAGCAGGCGGACAGGGGGCACTGAAGCTTTCTTT. The gene calls are TRBV6-1 and TRBJ1-1, with 10 bases that match TRBD1. Germline CDR1 and CDR2: MNHNS and SASEGT. Germline trimming cut 6 bases from V and 4 bases from J; bases unmatched to any gene: 2. CDR3 length: 13 amino acids.

The gene calls are TRBV28 and TRBJ1-1; 10 bases map to TRBD1. This CDR3 has 14 residues. V lost 3 bases, J lost 8 bases, and 6 bases stayed unmatched. Germline loops: CDR1 MDHEN, CDR2 SYDVKM. The CDR3 sequence: CASSLGDRGIEAFF. Here the CDR3 DNA reads TGTGCCAGCAGTTTGGGGGACAGGGGAATAGAAGCTTTCTTT.

The chain uses TRBV2 and TRBJ2-5; D not resolved. This CDR3 region has 11 residues. The ends were cut back, 5 bases at V and 7 bases at J, with 8 bases in the middle. From germline, CDR1 is SNHLY and CDR2 FYNNEI. The CDR3 here is CASSRELTQYF. The CDR3, as DNA: TGTGCCAGCAGTCGAGAGTTGACCCAGTACTTC.

The rearrangement links TRBV18 to TRBJ1-3, with D hard to call. CDR3 length: 15 residues. The V gene's germline CDR1 is KGHSH and CDR2 LQKENI. Trimming took off 3 bases at V and 2 bases at J, with 11 bases between the two ends. The CDR3 spells CASSPPGVPGNTIYF. The CDR3 DNA follows: TGTGCCAGCTCACCCCCCGGGGTCCCTGGAAACACCATATATTTT.

The chain links TRBV18 to TRBJ1-2, with unresolved D. V was cut by 3 bases and J by 4 bases, with 9 bases left in between. This CDR3 is built from 13 residues. CDR1 and CDR2 (germline): KGHSH, LQKENI. CDR3 sequence: CASSPPSVYGYTF. CDR3 sequence (DNA): TGTGCCAGCTCACCTCCGAGCGTCTATGGCTACACCTTC.

The genes are TRBV9 and TRBJ1-2, with 7 bases fitting TRBD1. CDR3 length: 14 residues. Germline V gene lookup returns CDR1 SGDLS and CDR2 YYNGEE. The ends lost 0 bases at V and 6 bases at J; junction bases unmatched: 5. CDR3 DNA: TGTGCCAGCAGCGTAGATTCCACAGGGGATGGCTACACCTTC. Its translation is CASSVDSTGDGYTF.

Only a few counts were recorded for this clone. The V gene is TRBV6-5, the J gene TRBJ2-1; 9 bases agree with TRBD2. The CDR3 extends over 13 amino acids. Germline CDR1 is MNHEY and CDR2 is SVGAGI. The V segment lost 7 bases and the J segment 9 bases; nucleotides outside the gene matches: 7. This chain's CDR3 is CASTRTSVSEQFF. The CDR3, as DNA: TGTGCCAGCACCCGGACTAGCGTTAGTGAGCAGTTCTTC.

The rearrangement uses TRBV9 and TRBJ1-2, with a possible D match to TRBD1 (5 bases). Germline-derived CDR1 and CDR2 are SGDLS and YYNGEE. This CDR3 has 15 amino acids. Deletions cut 4 bases from V and 5 bases from J, with 18 bases between. The CDR3 DNA reads as TGTGCCAGCAGCTCTGGCGGGGCCAACGCTTATGGCTACACCTTC. This gives the protein CASSSGGANAYGYTF.

The chain recombines TRBV19 with TRBJ1-1; D remains ambiguous. Germline-derived CDR1 and CDR2 are LNHDA and SQIVND (reference sequence). The CDR3 sequence is 13 residues long. The V end was cut by 1 base, the J end by 1 base, with 4 bases between. The CDR3 coding sequence is TGTGCCAGTAGTATAGCCAGGAACACTGAAGCTTTCTTT. Protein: CASSIARNTEAFF.

The chain uses TRBV7-9 and TRBJ2-3; 9 bases are shared with TRBD2. Trimming removed 1 base from V and 14 bases from J; junction bases left unmatched: 7. This CDR3 is built from 13 residues. Germline V gene lookup returns CDR1 SEHNR and CDR2 FQNEAQ (reference sequence). Here the CDR3 DNA reads TGTGCCAGCAGCTTAGGAGGTGGACTAGCGACGTATTTT. The encoded protein is CASSLGGGLATYF.

The chain couples TRBV10-2 to TRBJ1-4; 8 bases fit TRBD1. The V segment lost 7 bases and the J segment 5 bases; nucleotides outside the gene matches: 6. This CDR3 is built from 14 residues. The germline CDR1 and CDR2 sequences are WSHSY and SAAADI. CDR3 bases: TGCGCCAGCAATGACAGGGGTCCCAATGAAAAACTGTTTTTT. Translation: CASNDRGPNEKLFF.

The V call is TRBV9, the J call TRBJ1-6; D perhaps matches TRBD1 (6 bases). Trimming took off 3 bases at V and 3 bases at J, with 16 bases between the two ends. This CDR3 has 17 residues. The germline V gene has CDR1 SGDLS and CDR2 YYNGEE. The CDR3 region is CASSDDRRPYYNSPLHF. The CDR3 nucleotides read TGTGCCAGCAGCGACGACAGGCGCCCTTACTATAATTCACCCCTCCACTTT.